This T cell receptor (beta chain) was identified during a study of blood T cell repertoires in COVID-19. The overall study: The United States, Italy and Spain provided the acute and convalescent COVID-19 samples.

How the authors handled the data: Researchers report that nucleated cell counts were estimated from reference gene primer amplification. The data were produced by immunoSEQ multiplex PCR, yet TCRdb's version contains in-frame clones alone and is incomplete. V, J and clone size are taken as reported in that table, and D and trimming were inferred from the DNA itself. The sample consists of some 83,000 clones, 65% to 90% of them appearing once. This clone was counted only a few times. Per germline, CDR1 SQVTM and CDR2 ANQGSEA. The germline V and J ends were trimmed by 4 bases and 2 bases, with 7 bases remaining between them. CDR3 length: 12 residues.

Sequencing was carried out using peripheral blood. The source is a man older than 75 with acute or convalescent COVID-19. The V gene is TRBV29-1, the J gene TRBJ2-3, with unresolved D. CDR3 bases: TGCAGCGTTGGCCTAAACACAGATACGCAGTATTTT. It translates to CSVGLNTDTQYF.